The 10 T cell receptor beta chains below all came from one sample that was sequenced in a study of patients and donors after allogeneic stem cell transplantation. One entry per CDR3 protein, called by TCRdb with MiXCR from the RT-PCR reads. This repertoire shows approximately 410,000 distinct CDR3 sequences, under 20% found once; its top ten account for 7.2%. The sequenced material came from blood, either unsorted or a sorted T cell fraction (not recorded which). The receptors come from a human donor who was either an allogeneic HSCT recipient or a stem cell or donor lymphocyte infusion donor (not recorded which). It is not recorded whose cells these are; they may come from a transplant donor.

The V gene is TRBV20-1, the J gene TRBJ1-2; perhaps TRBD1 as D (5 bases). CDR1 DFQATT and CDR2 SNEGSKA come from the germline V gene (reference sequence). V was pared by 5 bases and J by 3 bases, with 22 bases between. CDR3 length equals 16 residues. The DNA of the CDR3 is TGCAGTGCTCAATTCCCCAGGACAACTTTCGACTATGGCTACACCTTC. It yields the protein CSAQFPRTTFDYGYTF.

The chain uses TRBV5-6 and TRBJ1-1; TRBD1 might be the D (6 bases). The ends were cut back, 2 bases at V and 5 bases at J, with 13 bases in the middle. Per germline, CDR1 SGHDT and CDR2 YYEEEE. The CDR3 runs 14 residues. The CDR3 DNA sequence: TGTGCCAGCAGCTTCAGGGGTCGACGTACTGAAGCTTTCTTT. This sequence encodes CASSFRGRRTEAFF.

In its sample, this clonotype was seen a few times. The chain links TRBV7-9 to TRBJ2-2; no clear D. The CDR3 sequence is 14 residues long. Germline loops: CDR1 SEHNR, CDR2 FQNEAQ (reference sequence). The V gene lost 7 bases and the J gene lost 6 bases, with 15 bases spanning the gap. This CDR3 reads CASNPVTGAGELFF. CDR3 in DNA: TGTGCCAGCAACCCTGTGACTGGGGCCGGGGAGCTGTTTTTT.

This clonotype has only a few counts. The V and J genes are TRBV20-1 and TRBJ2-2; D not certain. The V gene's germline CDR1 is DFQATT and CDR2 SNEGSKA (reference sequence). The CDR3 totals 12 residues. Trimming removed 4 bases at V and 4 bases at J, with 7 bases between. The CDR3 is CSATERTGELFF. In DNA form, the CDR3 reads TGCAGTGCTACGGAGCGCACCGGGGAGCTGTTTTTT.

This CDR3 is CASSPNPGLASYNEQFF. The DNA of the CDR3 is TGTGCCAGCAGTCCCAACCCGGGACTAGCCTCCTACAATGAGCAGTTCTTC. The chain couples TRBV7-9 to TRBJ2-1; 9 bases fit TRBD2. Per the germline V gene, CDR1 is SEHNR and CDR2 is FQNEAQ (reference sequence). Trimming cost V 6 bases and J 0 bases; bases outside gene matches: 9. The length of the CDR3 is 17 residues. Together with reference TRBV7-9 and TRBJ2-1, the CDR3 gives the full variable domain: DTGVSQNPRHKITKRGQNVTFRCDPISEHNRLYWYRQTLGQGPEFLTYFQNEAQLEKSRLLSDRFSAERPKGSFSTLEIQRTEQGDSAMYLCASSPNPGLASYNEQFFGPGTRLTVL.

This clonotype showed up just a few times. The chain employs TRBV5-1 and TRBJ1-2; TRBD1 matches at 8 bases. The CDR3 runs to 16 residues. The V gene's germline CDR1 is SGHRS and CDR2 YFSETQ. After removal of 4 bases from V and 5 bases from J, the junction contained 13 bases not matched to a gene. The CDR3 DNA sequence: TGCGCCAGCAGCCCATTGGGTAGGACAGGGATATATGGCTACACCTTC. Translated, it gives CASSPLGRTGIYGYTF.

The chain carries TRBV30 and TRBJ2-7, with TRBD1 identical over 7 bases. This CDR3 is built from 14 residues. Per the germline V gene, CDR1 is GTSNPN and CDR2 is SVGIG (reference sequence). V shed 0 bases and J 2 bases; nucleotides not matched to a gene: 4. The CDR3 region is CAWSVGQGAYEQYF. The CDR3 DNA sequence: TGTGCCTGGAGTGTTGGGCAGGGGGCCTACGAGCAGTACTTC.

The genes are TRBV18 and TRBJ2-7; tentatively, D is TRBD1 or TRBD2 (6 bases each). Germline CDR1 reads KGHSH; CDR2 reads LQKENI. There are 18 residues in the CDR3. Trimming stripped 1 base from V and 0 bases from J, with 19 bases between. The CDR3 reads CASSPRFQEGGDSYEQYF. The CDR3 coding sequence is TGTGCCAGCTCACCACGGTTTCAAGAGGGGGGTGACTCCTACGAGCAGTACTTC.

In this sample, this clonotype turned up many times. CDR3 region: CASSNAQAGTEAFF. CDR3 nucleotides: TGTGCCAGCAGCAACGCCCAGGCCGGCACTGAAGCTTTCTTT. J is TRBJ1-1 and V is TRBV6-1; D is ambiguous. The CDR3 consists of 14 residues. Germline CDR1 and CDR2: MNHNS and SASEGT. The germline V and J ends were trimmed by 6 bases and 4 bases, with 15 bases remaining between them.

The rearrangement joins TRBV27 to TRBJ2-7; TRBD2 is a possible D gene (5 bases). CDR3 size: 14 residues. V gave up 5 bases and J gave up 3 bases, with 14 bases separating them. Germline values: CDR1 MNHEY, CDR2 SMNVEV (reference sequence). CDR3 sequence reads: CASSVLYEGYEQYF. In nucleotides, the CDR3 is TGTGCCAGCAGTGTCCTTTACGAGGGCTACGAGCAGTACTTC.